Following are 8 T cell receptor beta chains from one sample sequenced in a study of blood T cell repertoires in COVID-19. Clones were read by immunoSEQ multiplex PCR, and TCRdb kept only the in-frame ones, dropping some. The table has approximately 110,000 clones, about four fifths seen once. The sequencing sample was made of peripheral blood. These receptors were obtained from a woman in her 70s with acute or convalescent COVID-19.

The rearrangement joins TRBV24-1 to TRBJ2-7, with no clear D. V was shortened by 9 bases and J by 3 bases, with 17 bases between the two germline ends. CDR3 length equals 14 residues. Germline V lookup: CDR1 KGHDR, CDR2 SFDVKD. The CDR3 bases are TGTGCCACCGCCGTCACACCCTTAATCTACGAGCAGTACTTC. It codes for CATAVTPLIYEQYF.

CDR3 residues: CASSIQGYEQYF. As DNA, the CDR3 is TGTGCCAGTAGTATCCAGGGGTACGAGCAGTACTTC. V is TRBV19 and J is TRBJ2-7; perhaps TRBD1 as D (6 bases). The germline CDR1 and CDR2 sequences are LNHDA and SQIVND (reference sequence). The CDR3 sequence is 12 residues long. V lost 3 bases, J lost 4 bases, and 7 bases lay in between.

The rearrangement joins TRBV7-9 to TRBJ2-1, with a tentative D call TRBD2 (6 bases). The CDR3 extends over 17 amino acids. Germline CDR1 reads SEHNR; CDR2 reads FQNEAQ (reference sequence). V was pared by 1 base and J by 2 bases, with 15 bases between. CDR3 nucleotide sequence: TGTGCCAGCAGCTTAGGCCCAGGTGGCGGGGCCTACAATGAGCAGTTCTTC. The encoded protein is CASSLGPGGGAYNEQFF.

This sequence joins TRBV10-2 and TRBJ2-1, with TRBD2 matching over 8 bases. Per germline, CDR1 WSHSY and CDR2 SAAADI. The CDR3 is 16 residues long. Trimming at V came to 0 bases and at J to 3 bases, leaving 4 bases not matched to a gene. In nucleotides, the CDR3 is TGCGCCAGCAGTGAGTCGATTAGCGGGGACTACAATGAGCAGTTCTTC. It codes for CASSESISGDYNEQFF.

This clone was observed a handful of times. J is TRBJ1-6 and V is TRBV4-3; D gene uncertain. CDR3 size: 15 residues. Germline-derived CDR1 and CDR2 are LGHNA and YSLEER. Trimming left V 4 bases short and J 10 bases short, with 17 bases between. The CDR3 region has the DNA TGCGCCAGCAGCCCTGGTGCGGCCTCCGGGTCACCCCTCCACTTT. Translation gives CASSPGAASGSPLHF.

This chain uses TRBV9 with TRBJ2-7; D is undetermined. This CDR3 is built from 15 residues. Between the trimmed V and J ends, which lost 0 bases and 2 bases, there was a span of 12 bases. In germline, CDR1 is SGDLS, CDR2 YYNGEE. The CDR3 coding sequence is TGTGCCAGCAGCGTAGCTCCCTCTTCCGCCTACGAGCAGTACTTC. Translating gives CASSVAPSSAYEQYF.

This clone was seen ten or more times. This chain connects TRBV27 to TRBJ2-2; 9 nucleotides align to TRBD1. CDR1 MNHEY and CDR2 SMNVEV come from the germline V gene (reference sequence). The CDR3 contains 16 residues. After removal of 2 bases from V and 3 bases from J, the junction contained 4 bases not matched to a gene. The CDR3 is CASSLIRTGDTGELFF. CDR3 sequence (DNA): TGTGCCAGCAGTTTAATCAGGACAGGGGACACCGGGGAGCTGTTTTTT.

This chain joins TRBV7-9 and TRBJ1-4, with TRBD1 identical over 7 bases. Trimming cost V 4 bases and J 8 bases; bases outside gene matches: 10. The CDR3 spans 15 residues. Germline V gene lookup returns CDR1 SEHNR and CDR2 FQNEAQ (reference sequence). Written as DNA, the CDR3 is TGTGCCAGCAGCTCACCGGGACAGAGGCTAGAAAAACTGTTTTTT. Amino acids: CASSSPGQRLEKLFF.